Sequencing of this T cell receptor (beta chain) was carried out in a study of CD8 T cells in ankylosing spondylitis. The CDR3 runs 13 residues. V dropped 10 bases and J dropped 4 bases, with 15 bases sitting between them. CDR1 is MGHDK and CDR2 is SYGVNS in the germline V gene. Each CDR3 protein is one row after TCRdb ran MiXCR on the 5' RACE reads. The sample has 160,000 or so distinct CDR3 sequences, 9.8% seen once; the top ten hold about 14%. The sample comprised blood, either unsorted or a sorted T cell fraction (not recorded which). The rearrangement uses TRBV25-1 and TRBJ2-3; D not resolved. This TCR was sampled from a female donor with ankylosing spondylitis or in good health (not recorded which). The CDR3, as DNA: TGTGCCACTTCTCCCGGTATCGCAGATACGCAGTATTTT. Translated: CATSPGIADTQYF.